The 14 T cell receptor beta chains reported below all come from one sample, sequenced in a study of T cells in localized non-small cell lung cancer. The assay was immunoSEQ multiplex PCR, and TCRdb's table has in-frame clones only and misses some. The sample contains about 23,000 clones, 70% to 90% of which appear only once. The sample was peripheral blood, taken before any cancer treatment. Receptors were obtained from a woman aged 40-69 years with stage I lung adenocarcinoma.

The chain combines TRBV7-2 with TRBJ1-5, with D perhaps TRBD1 (6 bases). V lost 0 bases to trimming and J lost 7 bases, with 13 bases between them. From germline, CDR1 is SGHTA and CDR2 FQGNSA. The length of the CDR3 is 15 residues. Here the CDR3 DNA reads TGTGCCAGCAGCTTAGCGCCGGGGGCTCGGCAGCCCCAGCATTTT. It encodes CASSLAPGARQPQHF.

The J gene is TRBJ2-6, the V gene TRBV7-3, with D hard to call. The V gene lost 6 bases and the J gene lost 0 bases, with 6 bases spanning the gap. The CDR3 sequence is 14 residues long. CDR1 SGHTA and CDR2 FQGTGA come from the germline V gene. The CDR3 sequence: CASSPSSGANVLTF. The CDR3 coding sequence is TGTGCCAGCAGTCCATCCTCTGGGGCCAACGTCCTGACTTTC.

The J gene is TRBJ1-6, the V gene TRBV4-2; D possibly corresponds to TRBD1 (6 bases). The CDR3 contains 16 residues. Trimming cost V 2 bases and J 3 bases, with 11 bases left between them. Germline V CDR1 and CDR2: LGHNA, YNFKEQ. CDR3 sequence reads: CASSQTRTDYNSPLHF. The DNA of the CDR3 is TGTGCCAGCAGCCAAACTCGGACAGACTATAATTCACCCCTCCACTTT.

The CDR3 is CASSLGAGTNEQFF. The CDR3 DNA sequence: TGTGCCAGCAGCTTAGGGGCAGGTACCAATGAGCAGTTCTTC. The chain couples TRBV7-2 to TRBJ2-1; D not resolved. V was cut by 1 base and J by 6 bases, with 10 bases left in between. CDR3 length: 14 amino acids. Germline CDR1 is SGHTA and CDR2 is FQGNSA.

This clone has a handful of counts. The chain carries TRBV2 and TRBJ2-3; D gene ambiguous. Trimming cost V 7 bases and J 0 bases, with 11 bases left between them. CDR1 is SNHLY and CDR2 is FYNNEI in the germline V gene. This CDR3 is built from 14 residues. The CDR3 DNA sequence: TGTGCCAGCATCCCCGGAGCTAGCACAGATACGCAGTATTTT. Translated, it gives CASIPGASTDTQYF.

In its sample, this clone was seen a few times. The V call is TRBV30, the J call TRBJ2-2, with TRBD1 as a possible D gene (5 bases). The CDR3 totals 14 residues. With 2 bases removed from V and 8 bases from J, the gap between germline ends came to 15 bases. The germline V gene encodes CDR1 GTSNPN and CDR2 SVGIG (reference sequence). CDR3 residues: CAWSPDSAMGELFF. The CDR3 coding sequence is TGTGCCTGGAGTCCTGACAGTGCCATGGGGGAGCTGTTTTTT.

The gene calls are TRBV5-1 and TRBJ1-2; D is possibly TRBD1 (5 bases). CDR3 size: 14 residues. Germline CDR1 reads SGHRS; CDR2 reads YFSETQ. With 2 bases removed from V and 2 bases from J, the gap between germline ends came to 10 bases. The CDR3 reads CASSFDSLNYGYTF. CDR3 DNA sequence: TGCGCCAGCAGCTTTGACAGCTTAAACTATGGCTACACCTTC.

V is TRBV6-5 and J is TRBJ1-5; D gene uncertain. This CDR3 has 12 amino acids. Germline loops: CDR1 MNHEY, CDR2 SVGAGI. V was clipped by 5 bases and J by 6 bases, with 8 bases between them. The CDR3 sequence: CASSEGRQPQHF. In DNA, the CDR3 is TGTGCCAGCAGTGAAGGGCGTCAGCCCCAGCATTTT.

Written as DNA, the CDR3 is TGTGCCAGCAGCTTAGATTGGACAGCCTACGAGCAGTACTTC. This gives the protein CASSLDWTAYEQYF. The chain joins TRBV11-2 to TRBJ2-7; D is perhaps TRBD1 (6 bases). The CDR3 is 14 amino acids. With 0 bases removed from V and 2 bases from J, the gap between germline ends came to 8 bases. Germline V gene sequence: CDR1 SGHAT, CDR2 FQNNGV.

The chain uses TRBV12-5 and TRBJ1-2, with D unresolved. CDR1 and CDR2 (germline): LGHNT, FRNRAP. Deletions cut 6 bases from V and 7 bases from J, with 15 bases between. This CDR3 is 13 amino acids long. DNA of the CDR3: TGTGCTAGTGGCTGGACGGGCACGCGTGGCTACACCTTC. Translation: CASGWTGTRGYTF. The full variable domain, with the rest looked up from reference TRBV12-5 and TRBJ1-2, is DARVTQTPRHKVTEMGQEVTMRCQPILGHNTVFWYRQTMMQGLELLAYFRNRAPLDDSGMPKDRFSAEMPDATLATLKIQPSEPRDSAVYFCASGWTGTRGYTFGSGTRLTVV.

This sequence joins TRBV5-4 and TRBJ2-7, with TRBD2 identical over 13 bases. Germline CDR1 SGHNT, CDR2 YYREEE (reference sequence). There are 13 residues in the CDR3. V lost 5 bases, J lost 9 bases, and 5 bases stayed unmatched. CDR3 in DNA: TGTGCCAGCAGTCCGAGGACTAGCGGGGGGCAGTACTTC. It translates to CASSPRTSGGQYF.

The chain is built from TRBV5-4 and TRBJ2-2; TRBD2 might be the D (6 bases). The CDR3 length is 15 residues. Germline CDR1 and CDR2: SGHNT and YYREEE (reference sequence). The V end lost 0 bases, the J end lost 4 bases, and 10 bases lay between the germline ends. CDR3 loop: CASSLVGGATGELFF. The CDR3 coding sequence is TGTGCCAGCAGCTTGGTCGGAGGGGCCACCGGGGAGCTGTTTTTT.

The J gene is TRBJ1-3, the V gene TRBV7-9; perhaps TRBD1 as D (5 bases). There are 16 residues in the CDR3. The germline V gene encodes CDR1 SEHNR and CDR2 FQNEAQ (reference sequence). V lost 6 bases to trimming and J lost 0 bases, with 15 bases between them. CDR3 sequence reads: CASRGTGRISGNTIYF. The CDR3 coding sequence is TGTGCCAGCAGGGGCACGGGACGGATCTCTGGAAACACCATATATTTT.

This chain connects TRBV7-4 to TRBJ1-2; D is undetermined. Germline CDR1 and CDR2: SGHVT and SQSDAQ. Trimming took off 11 bases at V and 10 bases at J, with 26 bases between the two ends. The CDR3 is 14 residues long. CDR3 DNA sequence: TGTGCCTCCAGACTTTTCTTTACCTGGGCGACCTACACCTTC. Its translation: CASRLFFTWATYTF.